What follows is one T cell receptor beta chain and its context. This sample is drawn from a study of blood T cell repertoires in COVID-19. TCRdb's table, derived via immunoSEQ multiplex PCR, lists solely in-frame clones and lacks some. The table lists roughly 260,000 clones, less than 85% of them singletons. The CDR3 runs to 14 residues. With 3 bases removed from V and 1 base from J, the gap between germline ends came to 9 bases. CDR1 is MNHEY, CDR2 SVGAGI, per germline. The sequenced material came from peripheral blood. The V gene is TRBV6-5, the J gene TRBJ1-1, with D possibly TRBD1 on 6 matching bases. This clonotype originated in a woman younger than 30 with acute or convalescent COVID-19. CDR3 sequence: CASSYNRANTEAFF. Here the CDR3 DNA reads TGTGCCAGCAGTTATAACAGGGCGAACACTGAAGCTTTCTTT.